This record covers a single T cell receptor beta chain. The data originate from a study of blood T cell repertoires in COVID-19. About the study: The cDNA or gDNA used as material had been derived from T cells, B-cell-depleted T cells, or PBMCs.

Deletions cut 4 bases from V and 7 bases from J, with 20 bases between. The germline V gene encodes CDR1 LNHDA and CDR2 SQIVND (reference sequence). The CDR3 totals 15 residues. This table comes from immunoSEQ multiplex PCR, and its TCRdb copy is limited to in-frame clones, with some not included. This table holds 95,000 to 110,000 clones, approximately 80% found once. J is TRBJ2-7 and V is TRBV19; possible D gene TRBD1, 5 bases. What was sequenced was peripheral blood. The TCR comes from an older man with acute or convalescent COVID-19. The CDR3: CASSTPDTRCREQYF. CDR3 in DNA: TGTGCCAGTAGTACCCCGGACACTCGATGTCGTGAGCAGTACTTC. The variable domain in full, with the rest retrieved from reference TRBV19 and TRBJ2-7, is DGGITQSPKYLFRKEGQNVTLSCEQNLNHDAMYWYRQDPGQGLRLIYYSQIVNDFQKGDIAEGYSVSREKKESFPLTVTSAQKNPTAFYLCASSTPDTRCREQYFGPGTRLTVT.